The next 27 T cell receptor beta chains were all read from a single sample in a study of regulatory T cells in long-lasting Graves disease. Time point denoted: newly diagnosed GD, antithyroid drugs for less than 3 months. RNA extracted from PBMCs served as the sequencing template. CDR3 regions were amplified by Arm-PCR using iRepertoire HTBI primers to build TCR beta libraries. TCRdb re-called the multiplex PCR reads with MiXCR, one entry per CDR3 protein. The sample has about 530,000 distinct CDR3 sequences, about 15% seen once. Separately, the same data were catalogued under a study of T cells in Graves' hyperthyroidism and ophthalmopathy.

The sequencing used peripheral blood mononuclear cells (PBMCs), collected at new diagnosis, from a patient treated with antithyroid drugs. The receptors were gathered from a woman aged 40-65 years with Graves disease.

This clonotype occurred many times. The V gene is TRBV20-1, the J gene TRBJ2-2, with a tentative D call TRBD1 (5 bases). The V gene's germline CDR1 is DFQATT and CDR2 SNEGSKA (reference sequence). Deletions cut 0 bases from V and 7 bases from J, with 15 bases between. This CDR3 comprises 15 residues. CDR3 coding DNA: TGCAGTGCTAGAGATGAAACAGGTCGAATCGGGGAGCTGTTTTTT. Its translation: CSARDETGRIGELFF.

In DNA, the CDR3 is TGTGCCAGTAACCTTAACACTGCAGACACCGGGGAGCTGTTTTTT. This encodes CASNLNTADTGELFF. The chain carries TRBV19 and TRBJ2-2; no firm D call. Germline V gene lookup returns CDR1 LNHDA and CDR2 SQIVND (reference sequence). This CDR3 is built from 15 residues. V shed 7 bases and J shed 3 bases, with 15 bases lying between them. Supplemented by reference TRBV19 and TRBJ2-2, the full variable domain reads DGGITQSPKYLFRKEGQNVTLSCEQNLNHDAMYWYRQDPGQGLRLIYYSQIVNDFQKGDIAEGYSVSREKKESFPLTVTSAQKNPTAFYLCASNLNTADTGELFFGEGSRLTVL.

The V call is TRBV6-1, the J call TRBJ2-4; D ambiguous. CDR1 and CDR2 from the germline V gene are MNHNS and SASEGT. V dropped 10 bases and J dropped 0 bases, with 16 bases sitting between them. The CDR3 has 15 residues. The CDR3 nucleotides read TGTGCCACCTGGGCAGCCGGCCTAGCCAAAAACATTCAGTACTTC. Encoded protein: CATWAAGLAKNIQYF.

This clonotype was recorded many times. The chain joins TRBV2 to TRBJ2-1; D remains ambiguous. V shed 7 bases and J shed 9 bases, with 7 bases lying between them. This CDR3 contains 10 residues. Germline CDR1 SNHLY, CDR2 FYNNEI. The DNA for the CDR3 is TGTGCCAGCAAAGCTCTTGAGCAGTTCTTC. Protein sequence: CASKALEQFF.

This clonotype was seen a handful of times. The chain couples TRBV5-1 to TRBJ2-3; tentative D call: TRBD1 (6 bases). This CDR3 has 17 amino acids. Trimming cost V 0 bases and J 2 bases, with 16 bases left between them. Germline CDR1 and CDR2: SGHRS and YFSETQ. CDR3 residues: CASSLEGTKGSTDTQYF. DNA for the CDR3: TGCGCCAGCAGCTTGGAAGGGACAAAAGGGTCCACAGATACGCAGTATTTT.

V gene TRBV29-1 combines with J gene TRBJ2-3; 11 nucleotides align to TRBD2. This CDR3 is 15 amino acids long. Germline V gene sequence: CDR1 SQVTM, CDR2 ANQGSEA. V lost 1 base to trimming and J lost 4 bases; unmatched junction nucleotides: 4. DNA of the CDR3: TGCAGCGTTGAAGGACTAGCGGGGACGTCAGATACGCAGTATTTT. This codes for CSVEGLAGTSDTQYF.

This clonotype was seen ten or more times. The rearrangement links TRBV11-1 to TRBJ1-6, with D hard to call. The ends were cut back, 0 bases at V and 8 bases at J, with 14 bases in the middle. The CDR3 covers 16 residues. CDR1 is SGHAT and CDR2 is FQDESV in the germline V gene (reference sequence). The CDR3 sequence is CASSLARHPGDSPLHF. Here the CDR3 DNA reads TGTGCCAGCAGCTTAGCCCGACATCCTGGTGATTCACCCCTCCACTTT.

In its sample, this clonotype was seen many times. V gene TRBV30 combines with J gene TRBJ2-2, with 7 bases fitting TRBD2. In germline, CDR1 is GTSNPN, CDR2 SVGIG (reference sequence). Germline trimming cut 3 bases from V and 4 bases from J; bases unmatched to any gene: 5. The CDR3 consists of 14 residues. The CDR3: CAWRWSGATGELFF. DNA of the CDR3: TGTGCCTGGAGGTGGAGCGGGGCCACCGGGGAGCTGTTTTTT. The whole variable domain, filled in from reference TRBV30 and TRBJ2-2, reads SQTIHQWPATLVQPVGSPLSLECTVEGTSNPNLYWYRQAAGRGLQLLFYSVGIGQISSEVPQNLSASRPQDRQFILSSKKLLLSDSGFYLCAWRWSGATGELFFGEGSRLTVL.

This clonotype was recorded at least ten times. V gene TRBV29-1 combines with J gene TRBJ2-7; D might be TRBD1 (6 bases). CDR3 size: 12 residues. V dropped 5 bases and J dropped 5 bases, with 13 bases sitting between them. The V gene's germline CDR1 is SQVTM and CDR2 ANQGSEA. The CDR3 DNA reads TGCAGCGTTCAACAGGGTTTCCACGAGCAGTACTTC. Amino acids: CSVQQGFHEQYF.

This clonotype showed up many times. J is TRBJ1-3 and V is TRBV10-3, with a tentative D call TRBD1 (6 bases). Germline CDR1 ENHRY, CDR2 SYGVKD. V dropped 4 bases and J dropped 0 bases, with 13 bases sitting between them. The CDR3 is 16 amino acids. The CDR3 DNA sequence: TGTGCCATCAGTGCCCGAGGGGGGAGCTCTGGAAACACCATATATTTT. Amino acids: CAISARGGSSGNTIYF.

This chain joins TRBV5-1 and TRBJ2-1, with 8 bases identical to TRBD2. Per germline, CDR1 SGHRS and CDR2 YFSETQ. The CDR3 has 16 residues. The V gene end was trimmed by 0 bases and the J gene end by 9 bases; junction bases not matched to a gene: 11. CDR3 sequence: CASSLEGGGYKIEQFF. DNA for the CDR3: TGCGCCAGCAGCTTGGAGGGCGGGGGGTATAAAATTGAGCAGTTCTTC.

This clonotype was picked up many times. The rearrangement links TRBV24-1 to TRBJ2-7; 8 nucleotides line up with TRBD1. CDR3 length: 14 residues. Germline V lookup: CDR1 KGHDR, CDR2 SFDVKD. With 9 bases clipped from V and 0 bases from J, the junction kept 6 bases outside the gene matches. The CDR3 sequence: CATSGTGTSYEQYF. DNA for the CDR3: TGTGCCACCTCGGGGACAGGAACCTCCTACGAGCAGTACTTC.

This clonotype was seen ten or more times. Given the absence of the conserved phenylalanine or tryptophan at the CDR3 end, a read error is likely. This chain connects TRBV6-1 to TRBJ1-2; D perhaps matches TRBD1 (5 bases). Trimming took off 6 bases at V and 0 bases at J, with 8 bases between the two ends. CDR1 is MNHNS and CDR2 is SASEGT in the germline V gene. CDR3 size: 13 residues. The CDR3 DNA is TGTGCCAGCAGAACAGGAGCTAACTATGGCTACACCTCC. Residues: CASRTGANYGYTS.

The sample holds many counts of this clonotype. The chain recombines TRBV6-1 with TRBJ2-1, with TRBD1 matching over 7 bases. Germline values: CDR1 MNHNS, CDR2 SASEGT. The CDR3 is made up of 14 amino acids. The J segment lost 4 bases and the V segment lost 6 bases, leaving 6 bases of the junction unmatched. CDR3 bases: TGTGCCAGCAGCAGTGACAGGGATTACAATGAGCAGTTCTTC. Amino acids: CASSSDRDYNEQFF.

This clonotype was seen a few times. The chain is built from TRBV12-3 or TRBV12-4 and TRBJ1-3; 9 bases map to TRBD1. Unmatched junction bases numbered 9, after V lost 6 bases and J lost 0 bases. This CDR3 is 17 amino acids long. CDR3: CASSLRTGELSGNTIYF. The CDR3 DNA reads as TGTGCCAGCAGCTTGAGGACAGGGGAACTCTCTGGAAACACCATATATTTT.

The sample holds a few counts of this clonotype. The rearrangement joins TRBV3-1 to TRBJ1-3, with D unresolved. This CDR3 has 16 amino acids. Germline V gene data show CDR1 as LGHDT and CDR2 as YNNKEL (reference sequence). Trimming shortened V by 1 base and J by 2 bases, and 12 bases separated the two germline ends. CDR3 DNA: TGTGCCAGCAGCCAAGGTTCGGGGTTAACTGGAAACACCATATATTTT. Protein product: CASSQGSGLTGNTIYF.

With regard to this clonotype: A far larger clone is just one base off, so this is likely a read error. The chain recombines TRBV28 with TRBJ2-7, with D possibly matching TRBD1 (6 bases). The CDR3 spans 13 residues. Looked up from germline, CDR1 is MDHEN and CDR2 is SYDVKM. V was trimmed by 3 bases and J by 7 bases, leaving 13 bases between them. The CDR3 coding sequence is TGTGCCAGCAGTTTGGGGGCCGTCAATGAGCAGTACTTC. Amino acids: CASSLGAVNEQYF. Full variable domain (rest looked up from reference TRBV28 and TRBJ2-7): DVKVTQSSRYLVKRTGEKVFLECVQDMDHENMFWYRQDPGLGLRLIYFSYDVKMKEKGDIPEGYSVSREKKERFSLILESASTNQTSMYLCASSLGAVNEQYFGPGTRLTVT.

The chain has TRBV6-2 or TRBV6-3 and TRBJ2-6, with TRBD1 matching 8 bases. The CDR3 runs 15 residues. Unmatched junction bases numbered 3, after V lost 2 bases and J lost 6 bases. Per the germline V gene, CDR1 is MNHEY and CDR2 is SVGEGT. CDR3: CASSYGQGEANVLTF. The CDR3 DNA is TGTGCCAGCAGTTACGGACAGGGTGAGGCCAACGTCCTGACTTTC.

This clonotype was picked up many times. The chain has TRBV30 and TRBJ1-6, with a weak D call TRBD1 (6 bases). The length of the CDR3 is 17 residues. The germline CDR1 and CDR2 sequences are GTSNPN and SVGIG (reference sequence). V was trimmed by 4 bases and J by 5 bases, leaving 21 bases between them. As DNA, the CDR3 is TGTGCCTGGAACCGGGACACAAGATTGACCGATAATTCACCCCTCCACTTT. Its protein is CAWNRDTRLTDNSPLHF.

This clonotype has ten or more counts. CDR3 DNA: TGTGCCAGCAGCTTAGGGGAAGGGGGCACAGATACGCAGTATTTT. It translates to CASSLGEGGTDTQYF. The V gene is TRBV7-2, the J gene TRBJ2-3; tentatively, D is TRBD1 (5 bases). The CDR3 has 15 residues. In germline, CDR1 is SGHTA, CDR2 FQGNSA. Trimming took off 1 base at V and 1 base at J, with 9 bases between the two ends.

This clonotype was detected ten times or more. CDR3: CASSPLVGYEQYF. The CDR3 region has the DNA TGTGCCAGCAGCCCATTGGTAGGATACGAGCAGTACTTC. This chain connects TRBV5-4 to TRBJ2-7; D not resolved. Per the germline V gene, CDR1 is SGHNT and CDR2 is YYREEE (reference sequence). This CDR3 spans 13 amino acids. V shed 4 bases and J shed 4 bases, with 12 bases lying between them.

This clonotype occurred a few times. V gene TRBV5-1 combines with J gene TRBJ2-2; 10 nucleotides align to TRBD2. The CDR3 sequence is 20 residues long. Germline trimming cut 4 bases from V and 4 bases from J; bases unmatched to any gene: 19. Looked up from germline, CDR1 is SGHRS and CDR2 is YFSETQ. In nucleotides, the CDR3 is TGCGCCAGCAGCCGCACAGGGGGAGCATCTAGCGGGGGAGCCACCGGGGAGCTGTTTTTT. It encodes CASSRTGGASSGGATGELFF.

The table lists this clonotype with a few counts. The chain uses TRBV5-1 and TRBJ1-1; D may be TRBD1 (6 bases). V was pared by 1 base and J by 6 bases, with 13 bases between. The CDR3 contains 14 residues. Germline loops: CDR1 SGHRS, CDR2 YFSETQ. The CDR3: CASSLTGPGAEAFF. The CDR3, as DNA: TGCGCCAGCAGCTTGACAGGGCCGGGGGCTGAAGCTTTCTTT.

This clonotype was counted a few times. The chain has TRBV24-1 and TRBJ2-1, with 10 bases fitting TRBD1. Germline V gives CDR1 KGHDR, CDR2 SFDVKD. V shed 4 bases, J shed 7 bases, and the junction held 9 bases outside the gene matches. The CDR3 contains 16 residues. In nucleotides, the CDR3 is TGTGCCACCAGTGACCCGGACAGGGGGAGGTCTAATGAGCAGTTCTTC. It codes for CATSDPDRGRSNEQFF.

This clonotype was detected ten times or more. This rearrangement joins TRBV3-1 to TRBJ1-2; D unclear. Trimming took 1 base from V and 2 from J, leaving 8 bases between them. Germline CDR1 LGHDT, CDR2 YNNKEL (reference sequence). This CDR3 has 14 residues. The CDR3 DNA reads as TGTGCCAGCAGCCAAGTATCAGGAAACTATGGCTACACCTTC. This sequence encodes CASSQVSGNYGYTF.

This clonotype was detected only a few times. The CDR3 loop is CASSLTGGTGELFF. CDR3 coding DNA: TGTGCCAGCAGCTTGACCGGGGGTACCGGGGAGCTGTTTTTT. The chain has TRBV12-3 or TRBV12-4 and TRBJ2-2; D perhaps matches TRBD2 (6 bases). V dropped 6 bases and J dropped 5 bases, with 13 bases sitting between them. The CDR3 has 14 residues.

The chain employs TRBV18 and TRBJ1-2; D is unclear. CDR1 KGHSH and CDR2 LQKENI come from the germline V gene. V lost 0 bases, J lost 7 bases, and 18 bases lay in between. The CDR3 sequence is 16 residues long. In DNA, the CDR3 is TGTGCCAGCTCACCACCGCGCAGGCTCGAGAGGTGTGGCTACACCTTC. Amino acid sequence: CASSPPRRLERCGYTF.